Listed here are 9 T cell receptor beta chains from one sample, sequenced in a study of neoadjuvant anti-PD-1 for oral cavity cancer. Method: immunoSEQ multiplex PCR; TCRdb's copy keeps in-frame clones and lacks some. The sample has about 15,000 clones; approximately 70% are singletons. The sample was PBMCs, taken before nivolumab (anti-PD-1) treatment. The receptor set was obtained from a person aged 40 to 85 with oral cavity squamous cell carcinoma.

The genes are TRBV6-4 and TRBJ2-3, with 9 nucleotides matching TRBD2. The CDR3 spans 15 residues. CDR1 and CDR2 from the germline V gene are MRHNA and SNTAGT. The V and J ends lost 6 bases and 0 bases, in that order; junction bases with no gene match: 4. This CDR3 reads CASRERGASTDTQYF. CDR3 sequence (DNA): TGTGCCAGCAGGGAGCGGGGGGCAAGCACAGATACGCAGTATTTT.

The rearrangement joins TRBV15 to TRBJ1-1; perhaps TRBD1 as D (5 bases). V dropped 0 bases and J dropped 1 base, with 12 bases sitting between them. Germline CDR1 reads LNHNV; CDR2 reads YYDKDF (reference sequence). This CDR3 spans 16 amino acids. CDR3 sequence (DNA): TGTGCCACCAGCAGAGATCTTGAGGGGACGAACACTGAAGCTTTCTTT. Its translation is CATSRDLEGTNTEAFF.

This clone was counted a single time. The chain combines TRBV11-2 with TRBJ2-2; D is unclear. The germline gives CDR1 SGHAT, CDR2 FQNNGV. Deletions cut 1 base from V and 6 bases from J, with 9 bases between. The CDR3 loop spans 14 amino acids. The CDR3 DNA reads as TGTGCCAGCAGCTTAGGGCTGTCGTCCGGGGAGCTGTTTTTT. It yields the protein CASSLGLSSGELFF.

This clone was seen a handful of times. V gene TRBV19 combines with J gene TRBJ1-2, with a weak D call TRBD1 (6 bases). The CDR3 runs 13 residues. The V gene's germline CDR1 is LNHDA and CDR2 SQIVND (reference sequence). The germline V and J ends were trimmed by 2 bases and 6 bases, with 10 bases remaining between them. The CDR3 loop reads CASSINYRDGYTF. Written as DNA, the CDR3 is TGTGCCAGTAGTATAAACTACAGGGATGGCTACACCTTC.

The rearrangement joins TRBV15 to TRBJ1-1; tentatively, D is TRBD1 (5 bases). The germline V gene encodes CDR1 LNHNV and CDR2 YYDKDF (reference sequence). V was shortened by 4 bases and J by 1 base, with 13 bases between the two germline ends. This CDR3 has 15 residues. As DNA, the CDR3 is TGTGCCACCAGCACCTACCTCGGGGGGAACACTGAAGCTTTCTTT. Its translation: CATSTYLGGNTEAFF.

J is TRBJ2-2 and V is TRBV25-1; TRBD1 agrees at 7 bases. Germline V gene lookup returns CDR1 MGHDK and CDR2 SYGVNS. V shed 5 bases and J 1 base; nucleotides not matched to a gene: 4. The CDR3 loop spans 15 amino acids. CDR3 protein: CASSTRQGNTGELFF. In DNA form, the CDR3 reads TGTGCCAGCAGTACCCGACAGGGGAACACCGGGGAGCTGTTTTTT.

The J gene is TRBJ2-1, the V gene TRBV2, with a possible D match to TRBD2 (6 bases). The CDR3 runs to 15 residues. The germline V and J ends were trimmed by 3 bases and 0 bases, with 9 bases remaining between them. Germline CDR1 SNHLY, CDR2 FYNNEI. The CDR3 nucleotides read TGTGCCAGCAGTGAGCGGGATCTCTCCTACAATGAGCAGTTCTTC. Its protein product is CASSERDLSYNEQFF.

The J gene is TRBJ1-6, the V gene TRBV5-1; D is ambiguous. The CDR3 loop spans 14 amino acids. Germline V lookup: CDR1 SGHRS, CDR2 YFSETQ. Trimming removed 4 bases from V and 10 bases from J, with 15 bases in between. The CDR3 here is CASSDGVLPSPLHF. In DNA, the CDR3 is TGCGCCAGCAGCGATGGGGTCCTACCATCACCCCTCCACTTT.

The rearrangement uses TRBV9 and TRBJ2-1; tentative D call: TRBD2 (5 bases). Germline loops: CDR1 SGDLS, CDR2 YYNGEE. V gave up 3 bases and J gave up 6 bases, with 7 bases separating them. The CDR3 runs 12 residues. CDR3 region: CASSAGINEQFF. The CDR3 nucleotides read TGTGCCAGCAGCGCCGGGATCAATGAGCAGTTCTTC.